This T cell receptor (beta chain) appears in the sequencing data of a study of monozygotic twins with cystic fibrosis. A word on this clone: Its antigen is unidentified.

Study results and caveats: In 13 of 16 pairs, V gene usage was closest to the co-twin's. Median Simpson clonality of approximately 0.009 suggested naive T cells predominated.

Profiled with immunoSEQ multiplex PCR; TCRdb holds only in-frame clones, not every one. Here the sample spans around 20,000 clones, around nine tenths being singletons. The germline V gene encodes CDR1 SGHTA and CDR2 FQGNSA. V lost 0 bases to trimming and J lost 3 bases, with 6 bases between them. The CDR3 has 13 amino acids. This clonotype was obtained from a woman aged 25 to 39 with cystic fibrosis. Material: blood. The rearrangement uses TRBV7-2 and TRBJ2-7; no clear D. This CDR3 is CASSLARYYEQYF. The CDR3 DNA sequence: TGTGCCAGCAGCTTAGCCAGGTACTACGAGCAGTACTTC. The variable domain in full, with the rest retrieved from reference TRBV7-2 and TRBJ2-7, is GAGVSQSPSNKVTEKGKDVELRCDPISGHTALYWYRQSLGQGLEFLIYFQGNSAPDKSGLPSDRFSAERTGGSVSTLTIQRTQQEDSAVYLCASSLARYYEQYFGPGTRLTVT.